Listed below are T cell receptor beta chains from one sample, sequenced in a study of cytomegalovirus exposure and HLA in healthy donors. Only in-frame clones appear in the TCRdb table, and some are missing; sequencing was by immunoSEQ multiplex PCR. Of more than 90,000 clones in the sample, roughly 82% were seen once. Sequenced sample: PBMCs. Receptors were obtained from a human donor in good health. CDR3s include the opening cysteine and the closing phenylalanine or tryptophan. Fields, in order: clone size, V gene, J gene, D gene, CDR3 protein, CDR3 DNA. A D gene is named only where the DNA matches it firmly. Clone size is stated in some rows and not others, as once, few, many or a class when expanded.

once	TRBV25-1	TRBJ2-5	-	CASSELTEYQETQYF	TGTGCCAGCAGTGAATTGACAGAGTACCAAGAGACCCAGTACTTC
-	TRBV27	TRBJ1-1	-	CASSTTGMNTEAFF	TGTGCCAGCAGTACCACAGGGATGAACACTGAAGCTTTCTTT
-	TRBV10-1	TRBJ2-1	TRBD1	CASSRDRVGEQFF	TGCGCCAGCAGCCGGGACAGGGTCGGTGAGCAGTTCTTC
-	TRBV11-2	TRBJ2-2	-	CASRLTGHSTGELFF	TGTGCCAGCAGACTAACGGGACACTCCACCGGGGAGCTGTTTTTT
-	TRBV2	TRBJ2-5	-	CASSQSGDQYQETQYF	TGTGCCAGCAGCCAATCAGGGGACCAGTACCAAGAGACCCAGTACTTC
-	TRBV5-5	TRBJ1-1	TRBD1	CASSPTGLAEAFF	TGTGCCAGCAGCCCGACAGGGCTGGCTGAAGCTTTCTTT
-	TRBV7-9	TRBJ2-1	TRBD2	CASSLPQKGGTSGGGEQFF	TGTGCCAGCAGCTTACCCCAGAAGGGGGGGACTAGCGGGGGGGGAGAGCAGTTCTTC
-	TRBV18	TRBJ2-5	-	CASSGSVVETQYF	TGTGCCAGCTCAGGTTCGGTCGTTGAGACCCAGTACTTC
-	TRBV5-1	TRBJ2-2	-	CASSLVFDTGELFF	TGCGCCAGCAGCTTGGTATTTGACACCGGGGAGCTGTTTTTT
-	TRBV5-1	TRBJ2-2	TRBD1	CASSFPGQGGTGELFF	TGCGCCAGCAGCTTCCCGGGACAGGGTGGTACCGGGGAGCTGTTTTTT
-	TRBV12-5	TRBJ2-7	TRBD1	CASERTGSSYEQYF	TGTGCTAGTGAAAGGACAGGGAGCTCCTACGAGCAGTACTTC